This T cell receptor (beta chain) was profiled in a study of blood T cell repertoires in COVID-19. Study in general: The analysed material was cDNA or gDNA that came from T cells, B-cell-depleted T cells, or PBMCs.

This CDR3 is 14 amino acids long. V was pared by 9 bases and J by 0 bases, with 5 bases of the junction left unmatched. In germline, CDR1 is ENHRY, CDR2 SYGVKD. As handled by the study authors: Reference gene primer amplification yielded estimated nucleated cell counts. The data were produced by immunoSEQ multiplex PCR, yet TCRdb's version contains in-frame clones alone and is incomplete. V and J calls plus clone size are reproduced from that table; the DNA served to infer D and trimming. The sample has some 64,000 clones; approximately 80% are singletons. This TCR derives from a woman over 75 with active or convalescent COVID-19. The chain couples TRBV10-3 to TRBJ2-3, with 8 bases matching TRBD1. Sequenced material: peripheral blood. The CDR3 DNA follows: TGTGCCATACGACAGGGGACTAGCACAGATACGCAGTATTTT. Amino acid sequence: CAIRQGTSTDTQYF.